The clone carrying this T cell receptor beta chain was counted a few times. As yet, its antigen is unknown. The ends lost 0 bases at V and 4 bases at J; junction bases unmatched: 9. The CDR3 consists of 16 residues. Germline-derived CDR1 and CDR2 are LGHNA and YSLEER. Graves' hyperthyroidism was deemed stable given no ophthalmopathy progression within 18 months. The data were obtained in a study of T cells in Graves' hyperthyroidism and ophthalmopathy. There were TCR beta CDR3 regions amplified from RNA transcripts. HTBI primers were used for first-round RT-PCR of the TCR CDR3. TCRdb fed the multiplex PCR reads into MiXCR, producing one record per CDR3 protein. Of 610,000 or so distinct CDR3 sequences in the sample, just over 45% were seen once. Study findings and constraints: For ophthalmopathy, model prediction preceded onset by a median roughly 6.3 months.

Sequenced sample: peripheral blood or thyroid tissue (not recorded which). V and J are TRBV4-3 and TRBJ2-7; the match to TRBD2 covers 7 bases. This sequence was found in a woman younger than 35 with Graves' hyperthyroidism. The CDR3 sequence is CASSQDLGGGPYEQYF. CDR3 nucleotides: TGCGCCAGCAGCCAAGATCTTGGGGGAGGGCCTTACGAGCAGTACTTC.